Each of the 15 T cell receptor beta chains below was sequenced from the same sample in a study of PD-L1 blockade in urothelial cancer. This sample's time point: pretreatment peripheral blood. TCRdb's table, derived via immunoSEQ multiplex PCR, lists solely in-frame clones and lacks some. The sample has about 43,000 clones, around 82% seen once. The specimen comprised PBMCs, sampled around atezolizumab (anti-PD-L1) treatment. These receptors were taken from a man in his sixties with urothelial cancer.

The chain carries TRBV7-2 and TRBJ1-5; possible D gene TRBD1, 5 bases. Germline CDR1 SGHTA, CDR2 FQGNSA. The CDR3 loop spans 17 amino acids. V lost 0 bases to trimming and J lost 7 bases, with 19 bases between them. CDR3 in amino acids: CASSLALSTGDPQPQHF. CDR3 DNA: TGTGCCAGCAGCTTAGCGCTTTCAACAGGTGACCCCCAGCCCCAGCATTTT.

The sample holds a few counts of this clone. V is TRBV7-6 and J is TRBJ1-2; 8 bases fit TRBD1. The trim removed 5 bases at V and 3 bases at J, leaving 2 bases unmatched. Germline V gives CDR1 SGHVS, CDR2 FNYEAQ. The CDR3 is 13 residues long. CDR3 in amino acids: CASSPTGDYGYTF. The CDR3 DNA follows: TGTGCCAGCAGCCCGACAGGGGACTATGGCTACACCTTC.

A single count supports this clone. Written as DNA, the CDR3 is TGTGCCAGCAGCCCAAGTTCGGGGGGGCGGGGCACTGAAGCTTTCTTT. Encoded protein: CASSPSSGGRGTEAFF. The chain carries TRBV11-2 and TRBJ1-1; D possibly corresponds to TRBD1 (6 bases). The CDR3 length is 16 residues. Germline CDR1 reads SGHAT; CDR2 reads FQNNGV. Trimming removed 5 bases at V and 4 bases at J, with 20 bases between.

V gene TRBV5-1 combines with J gene TRBJ2-3, with D possibly TRBD2 on 5 matching bases. V lost 1 base and J 3 bases, leaving 12 bases between the germline ends. Germline V gives CDR1 SGHRS, CDR2 YFSETQ. This CDR3 spans 15 amino acids. The CDR3 DNA follows: TGCGCCAGCAGCTTGATGGACTTTCGTACAGATACGCAGTATTTT. Translation: CASSLMDFRTDTQYF.

The genes are TRBV10-3 and TRBJ1-5, with no clear D. With 0 bases removed from V and 6 bases from J, the gap between germline ends came to 15 bases. The CDR3 has 16 amino acids. CDR1 and CDR2 (germline): ENHRY, SYGVKD. CDR3 residues: CAISESRVEGGQPQHF. CDR3 nucleotide sequence: TGTGCCATCAGTGAGTCGCGAGTGGAAGGCGGTCAGCCCCAGCATTTT.

The rearrangement joins TRBV7-8 to TRBJ2-1; D call uncertain. Between the trimmed V and J ends, which lost 0 bases and 4 bases, there was a span of 16 bases. CDR1 is SGHVS and CDR2 is FQNEAQ in the germline V gene. The CDR3 is made up of 17 amino acids. CDR3 sequence: CASSLAHAGSKYNEQFF. The CDR3 nucleotides read TGTGCCAGCAGCTTAGCGCATGCAGGAAGTAAGTACAATGAGCAGTTCTTC.

The chain couples TRBV6-1 to TRBJ1-2, with TRBD1 matching 8 bases. Germline V gene data show CDR1 as MNHNS and CDR2 as SASEGT. With 4 bases clipped from V and 5 bases from J, the junction kept 9 bases outside the gene matches. CDR3 size: 15 residues. CDR3 nucleotides: TGTGCCAGCAGTGCGGAGGACAGGGCGAAGTATGGCTACACCTTC. Protein sequence: CASSAEDRAKYGYTF.

The chain joins TRBV4-2 to TRBJ2-3; TRBD2 might be the D (6 bases). Per the germline V gene, CDR1 is LGHNA and CDR2 is YNFKEQ. Trimming shortened V by 8 bases and J by 4 bases, and 16 bases separated the two germline ends. This CDR3 region has 14 residues. CDR3: CASARGVVSDTQYF. Written as DNA, the CDR3 is TGTGCCAGCGCCCGCGGGGTGGTTTCAGATACGCAGTATTTT.

The V gene is TRBV11-3, the J gene TRBJ2-7, with 8 bases identical to TRBD1. CDR3 length: 15 amino acids. Losses at the gene ends were 5 bases for V and 2 bases for J; bases not matched to a gene: 8. Germline CDR1 and CDR2: SGHNT and YENEEA. Here the CDR3 reads CASSIDRGGTYEQYF. The CDR3 DNA follows: TGTGCCAGCAGCATCGACAGGGGAGGAACCTACGAGCAGTACTTC.

The rearrangement joins TRBV6-6 to TRBJ1-4; 10 bases agree with TRBD1. The trim removed 3 bases at V and 8 bases at J, leaving 6 bases unmatched. Germline V gene data show CDR1 as MNHNY and CDR2 as SVGAGI (reference sequence). The CDR3 contains 15 residues. The CDR3 sequence: CASSYPGTGEEKLFF. The CDR3 DNA sequence: TGTGCCAGCAGTTATCCCGGGACAGGGGAGGAAAAACTGTTTTTT.

V usage is TRBV5-4 and J usage is TRBJ2-6, with 14 nucleotides matching TRBD2. CDR3 length: 19 residues. Per germline, CDR1 SGHNT and CDR2 YYREEE (reference sequence). The ends lost 7 bases at V and 0 bases at J; junction bases unmatched: 9. Written as DNA, the CDR3 is TGTGCCAGCGCTGGGGGACTAGCGGGAGTTGGCTCTGGGGCCAACGTCCTGACTTTC. Translated: CASAGGLAGVGSGANVLTF.

This chain uses TRBV5-5 with TRBJ2-5, with D unclear. Trimming removed 0 bases at V and 5 bases at J, with 11 bases between. The CDR3 sequence is 14 residues long. Germline assignment: CDR1 SGHKS and CDR2 YYEKEE (reference sequence). CDR3 bases: TGTGCCAGCAGCTTGGGCTCGAGGAAGGAGACCCAGTACTTC. Protein sequence: CASSLGSRKETQYF.

The V call is TRBV30, the J call TRBJ1-1; TRBD1 is a possible D gene (6 bases). Germline-derived CDR1 and CDR2 are GTSNPN and SVGIG (reference sequence). The CDR3 covers 15 residues. The V and J ends lost 2 bases and 2 bases respectively, with 15 bases between them. The CDR3 reads CAWSRGGGPNTEAFF. DNA of the CDR3: TGTGCCTGGAGTCGGGGCGGGGGGCCCAACACTGAAGCTTTCTTT.

The genes are TRBV27 and TRBJ2-1, with 13 bases that match TRBD2. This CDR3 spans 17 amino acids. V dropped 5 bases and J dropped 7; count of bases not matched to a gene: 11. Germline loops: CDR1 MNHEY, CDR2 SMNVEV (reference sequence). The CDR3 spells CASSGTSGEVRRNEQFF. CDR3 in DNA: TGTGCCAGCAGTGGGACTAGCGGGGAGGTTCGTCGGAATGAGCAGTTCTTC.

V gene TRBV11-3 combines with J gene TRBJ1-1; D is perhaps TRBD1 (6 bases). The germline gives CDR1 SGHNT, CDR2 YENEEA. The ends were cut back, 5 bases at V and 4 bases at J, with 14 bases in the middle. This CDR3 comprises 14 residues. CDR3 coding DNA: TGTGCCAGCAGCCCACACCAGGGGAGCACTGAAGCTTTCTTT. Its translation is CASSPHQGSTEAFF.